The rows below give T cell receptor beta chains drawn from one sample of a study of T-cell memory formation after mild COVID-19. Using its own MiXCR run on the 5' RACE reads, TCRdb lists one record per CDR3 protein. Of about 210,000 distinct CDR3 sequences listed, around 26% are singletons. The specimen was PBMCs or a T cell subset sorted from them (not recorded which). The receptors originated from an adult woman who had mild COVID-19 (a few samples of this study predate the infection). Cell type and time point are not known. Both conserved end residues are part of each CDR3. Fields, in order: J gene, V gene, clone size, D gene, CDR3 protein, CDR3 DNA. A D gene is named only where the DNA matches it firmly. Rows may omit the clone size; those that give it use once, few, many or a size class.

TRBJ2-5 TRBV30 many TRBD2 CAWSARGWYQETQYF TGTGCCTGGAGTGCGCGGGGGTGGTACCAAGAGACCCAGTACTTC
TRBJ2-5 TRBV11-2 - - CASSFFTGSETQYF TGTGCCAGCAGCTTTTTCACGGGGTCAGAGACCCAGTACTTC
TRBJ2-1 TRBV7-2 many TRBD1 CASRLGQGVGEQFF TGTGCCAGCAGGTTGGGACAGGGGGTTGGGGAGCAGTTCTTC
TRBJ2-1 TRBV18 few - CASSHGQYDTGSYNEQFF TGTGCCAGCTCACACGGCCAGTACGATACGGGGTCCTACAATGAGCAGTTCTTC
TRBJ2-3 TRBV6-2/TRBV6-3 few TRBD2 CASSPYSGRKPSTDTQYF TGTGCCAGCAGCCCCTATAGCGGGAGGAAACCAAGCACAGATACGCAGTATTTT
TRBJ2-1 TRBV9 - TRBD2 CASSELAGGPLNEQFF TGTGCCAGCAGCGAATTAGCGGGAGGGCCCCTGAATGAGCAGTTCTTC
TRBJ2-1 TRBV24-1 - TRBD2 CATSARLAGVSEQFF TGTGCCACCAGCGCAAGACTAGCGGGAGTTAGTGAGCAGTTCTTC
TRBJ2-1 TRBV20-1 once TRBD2 CSASGGISYNEQFF TGCAGTGCTAGCGGGGGGATCTCCTACAATGAGCAGTTCTTC
TRBJ2-3 TRBV20-1 - - CSARDATVGGISQYF TGCAGTGCTAGAGATGCGACGGTTGGGGGAATTTCGCAGTATTTT
TRBJ2-1 TRBV5-4 - - CASSQGGVGEQFF TGTGCCAGCAGCCAAGGAGGCGTGGGTGAGCAGTTCTTC
TRBJ2-6 TRBV7-2 - - CASSLTGGVGANVLTF TGTGCCAGCAGCTTGACGGGTGGGGTCGGGGCCAACGTCCTGACTTTC
TRBJ2-1 TRBV6-2/TRBV6-3 - - CASSYGPGKSSYNEQFF TGTGCCAGCAGTTACGGTCCGGGGAAGAGCTCCTACAATGAGCAGTTCTTC
TRBJ1-2 TRBV7-9 - TRBD1 CASSLEVGTGTGYTF TGTGCCAGCAGCTTAGAAGTTGGGACAGGGACTGGCTACACCTTC
TRBJ2-5 TRBV12-3/TRBV12-4 - - CASSLGRTAQETQYF TGTGCCAGCAGTTTAGGAAGGACAGCACAAGAGACCCAGTACTTC
TRBJ2-7 TRBV30 few - CAWNSLGSSYEQYF TGTGCCTGGAATTCACTGGGGAGCTCCTACGAGCAGTACTTC
TRBJ2-2 TRBV12-3/TRBV12-4 - TRBD1 CASSSPGQTNTGELFF TGTGCCAGCAGTTCACCGGGACAGACGAACACCGGGGAGCTGTTTTTT
TRBJ1-4 TRBV7-9 many - CASSLSRDPNNEKLFF TGTGCCAGCAGCCTTAGCCGGGACCCAAATAATGAAAAACTGTTTTTT
TRBJ2-7 TRBV3-1 few - CASSQVQSSYEQYF TGTGCCAGCAGCCAAGTTCAGAGCTCCTACGAGCAGTACTTC